Below, 29 T cell receptor beta chains from the same sample are listed, as sequenced in a study of metastatic and nonmetastatic thyroid tumors. Prior to thyroid surgery, none of the patients had received any treatment. TCRdb redid the clone calls on the PCR reads using MiXCR. This sample yields about 49,000 clones, of which 20% are seen a single time; more than 3.5% belongs to the top ten. The specimen sequenced was blood. The receptors derive from a female donor with papillary thyroid cancer or a benign thyroid nodule (not recorded which). Some clones in this sample may be carry-over from other donors' samples.

This clone was counted at least ten times. The chain has TRBV7-9 and TRBJ2-7, with 9 positions matching TRBD1. The CDR3 has 15 amino acids. The germline V gene encodes CDR1 SEHNR and CDR2 FQNEAQ (reference sequence). The trim removed 5 bases at V and 0 bases at J, leaving 5 bases unmatched. The CDR3: CASSAGTGSSYEQYF. The CDR3 DNA reads as TGTGCCAGCAGCGCCGGGACAGGGTCCTCCTACGAGCAGTACTTC.

The CDR3 protein is CSAQGSTGVNYGYTF. The CDR3 bases are TGCAGTGCCCAAGGGTCTACAGGGGTCAACTATGGCTACACCTTC. The chain recombines TRBV20-1 with TRBJ1-2; the match to TRBD1 covers 7 bases. The CDR3 spans 15 residues. J gave up 2 bases and V 6 bases, and 12 bases lay outside the gene matches. Germline CDR1 is DFQATT and CDR2 is SNEGSKA (reference sequence).

This clone has at least ten counts. The rearrangement uses TRBV11-2 and TRBJ2-3; the match to TRBD1 covers 7 bases. CDR3 length: 14 residues. Germline V gene lookup returns CDR1 SGHAT and CDR2 FQNNGV. V was pared by 5 bases and J by 1 base, with 3 bases of the junction left unmatched. The CDR3 loop is CASSRDRGTDTQYF. As DNA, the CDR3 is TGTGCCAGCAGCCGAGACAGGGGCACAGATACGCAGTATTTT.

This rearrangement joins TRBV5-4 to TRBJ1-2, with TRBD1 matching over 11 bases. J was trimmed by 6 bases and V by 4 bases; bases with no gene match: 5. The length of the CDR3 is 14 residues. Germline CDR1 SGHNT, CDR2 YYREEE (reference sequence). The CDR3 DNA is TGTGCCAGCAGCCGGGGACAGGGGGAAAATGGCTACACCTTC. Its translation is CASSRGQGENGYTF.

Many counts were recorded for this clone. DNA for the CDR3: TGTGCCAGCAGCCTCAACCCGGGACAGGGGAACAATGAGCAGTTCTTC. Translated, it gives CASSLNPGQGNNEQFF. J is TRBJ2-1 and V is TRBV14, with 10 positions matching TRBD1. Germline V lookup: CDR1 SGHDN, CDR2 FVKESK. V gave up 4 bases and J gave up 5 bases; unmatched junction bases: 8. The CDR3 spans 16 residues.

This clone was recorded many times. Given a much more abundant clone one base away, this may be a read error. The sample carries other DNA sequences with the same CDR3. V usage is TRBV28 and J usage is TRBJ2-1, with TRBD1 matching over 7 bases. Germline V gene sequence: CDR1 MDHEN, CDR2 SYDVKM. The CDR3 is made up of 14 amino acids. In DNA, the CDR3 is TGTGTCAGCAGAACAGGGGTAGGGCACAATGAGCAGTTCTTC. The encoded protein is CVSRTGVGHNEQFF.

At least ten counts were recorded for this clone. The chain links TRBV28 to TRBJ2-3; possibly TRBD1 or TRBD2 for D (5 bases each). The germline V gene encodes CDR1 MDHEN and CDR2 SYDVKM. V lost 6 bases, J lost 5 bases, and 24 bases lay in between. This CDR3 spans 17 amino acids. In DNA form, the CDR3 reads TGTGCCAGCAGCCCCACTGGAGGCTGGGGCGGTCTAGATACGCAGTATTTT. It encodes CASSPTGGWGGLDTQYF.

This clone showed up just a few times. A read error may be the cause here, since a much bigger clone is one base away. CDR3 sequence (DNA): TGTGCCACCAGCGAAAACAGGAACACCGGGGAGCTGTTTTTT. It codes for CATSENRNTGELFF. The chain links TRBV24-1 to TRBJ2-2; D is ambiguous. The germline gives CDR1 KGHDR, CDR2 SFDVKD. V lost 7 bases and J lost 1, with 9 bases in between. This CDR3 has 14 residues.

Remarks on this clone: Since a much larger clone is just one base distant, this may be a read error. The V call is TRBV6-1, the J call TRBJ2-3, with a tentative D call TRBD2 (6 bases). The germline gives CDR1 MNHNS, CDR2 SASEGT. The CDR3 has 17 residues. V lost 2 bases and J lost 3, with 18 bases in between. This CDR3 is CASSETLAVGSTDTQYF. CDR3 DNA: TGTGCCAGCAGTGAAACCCTCGCGGTCGGGAGTACAGATACGCAGTATTTT.

This clone was seen repeatedly, ten times or more. The rearrangement links TRBV27 to TRBJ2-7, with unresolved D. V dropped 3 bases and J dropped 1 base, with 7 bases sitting between them. Germline-derived CDR1 and CDR2 are MNHEY and SMNVEV (reference sequence). The CDR3 sequence is 13 residues long. The CDR3, as DNA: TGTGCCAGCAGTTTTGCAGGATCCTACGAGCAGTACTTC. Amino acid sequence: CASSFAGSYEQYF.

Many counts were recorded for this clone. DNA of the CDR3: TGTGCCAGCAGCCGACTAGCGGGAAACGAGCAGTACTTC. This sequence encodes CASSRLAGNEQYF. The rearrangement uses TRBV12-3 or TRBV12-4 and TRBJ2-7; 11 bases are shared with TRBD2. Trimming at V came to 6 bases and at J to 5 bases, leaving 3 bases not matched to a gene. The CDR3 spans 13 residues.

In this sample, this clone turned up a few times. V is TRBV20-1 and J is TRBJ2-1; the D gene is possibly TRBD2 (5 bases). The CDR3 consists of 14 residues. The V gene lost 5 bases and the J gene lost 2 bases, with 13 bases spanning the gap. Germline CDR1 and CDR2: DFQATT and SNEGSKA (reference sequence). CDR3 protein: CSAPDSRPYNEQFF. The CDR3 coding sequence is TGCAGTGCTCCGGACTCCCGCCCCTACAATGAGCAGTTCTTC.

Comments on this clone: A much more abundant neighbour one base away suggests this may be a read error. The same CDR3 arises from other DNA sequences in this sample as well. This chain uses TRBV9 with TRBJ2-5, with D possibly called TRBD1 or TRBD2 (5 bases each). Per germline, CDR1 SGDLS and CDR2 YYNGEE. Trimming took 5 bases from V and 4 from J, leaving 21 bases between them. The CDR3 consists of 16 residues. CDR3 sequence (DNA): TGTGCCAGCAGTCTAACCTCGGGGCCGGTGGGAGAGACCCAGTACTTC. As protein: CASSLTSGPVGETQYF.

The table lists this clone with many counts. The chain links TRBV7-2 to TRBJ2-1; 8 bases fit TRBD2. CDR1 is SGHTA and CDR2 is FQGNSA in the germline V gene. The V and J ends lost 0 bases and 9 bases, in that order; junction bases with no gene match: 7. This CDR3 has 15 residues. CDR3 region: CASSLAGRASGEQFF. The CDR3, as DNA: TGTGCCAGCAGCTTAGCCGGGAGGGCCTCTGGTGAGCAGTTCTTC.

This clone was seen repeatedly, ten times or more. V is TRBV5-6 and J is TRBJ2-1, with 8 bases aligning to TRBD2. The CDR3 covers 16 residues. In germline, CDR1 is SGHDT, CDR2 YYEEEE. Germline trimming cut 3 bases from V and 8 bases from J; bases unmatched to any gene: 13. CDR3 coding DNA: TGTGCCAGCAGCTGGGGCGGGGTAGCGGGATTCGATGAGCAGTTCTTC. Protein: CASSWGGVAGFDEQFF.

This clone was observed many times. V and J are TRBV7-8 and TRBJ2-5, with TRBD2 matching 10 bases. The CDR3 runs 17 residues. V lost 5 bases, J lost 1 base, and 10 bases stayed unmatched. The germline gives CDR1 SGHVS, CDR2 FQNEAQ. The CDR3 coding sequence is TGTGCCAGCAGCGCTCATCGGACTAGCGGCCTCCAAGAGACCCAGTACTTC. Translating gives CASSAHRTSGLQETQYF.

About this clone: The identical CDR3 is also encoded by other nucleotide sequences in the sample. This sequence joins TRBV2 and TRBJ1-2; TRBD1 matches 7 bases. The germline V gene encodes CDR1 SNHLY and CDR2 FYNNEI. Trimming took 7 bases from V and 3 from J; bases not matched to a gene: 8. CDR3 length: 14 residues. The CDR3 loop is CASTPPGGDYGYTF. As DNA, the CDR3 is TGTGCCAGCACACCCCCAGGGGGTGACTATGGCTACACCTTC.

The chain employs TRBV4-1 and TRBJ1-2, with D possibly matching TRBD1 (5 bases). V lost 4 bases and J 6 bases, leaving 15 bases between the germline ends. The CDR3 spans 14 residues. Germline CDR1 is MGHRA and CDR2 is YSYEKL. The CDR3 protein is CASSLHRGGDGYTF. As DNA, the CDR3 is TGCGCCAGCAGCCTACATCGGGGCGGCGATGGCTACACCTTC.

This clone showed up just a few times. This chain joins TRBV6-5 and TRBJ2-7; 8 bases align to TRBD1. The CDR3 runs to 13 residues. The germline V gene has CDR1 MNHEY and CDR2 SVGAGI. The junction had 3 bases not matched to a gene; V was cut back by 2 bases and J by 6 bases. CDR3 residues: CASSYGQGVEQYF. In DNA form, the CDR3 reads TGTGCCAGCAGTTACGGACAGGGAGTCGAGCAGTACTTC.

In this sample, this clone turned up many times. The sample carries other DNA sequences with the same CDR3. The chain links TRBV10-3 to TRBJ2-7, with D maybe TRBD1 (5 bases). The germline CDR1 and CDR2 sequences are ENHRY and SYGVKD. The CDR3 is made up of 14 amino acids. Trimming took 3 bases from V and 7 from J, leaving 16 bases between them. CDR3: CAISEGVGLLEQYF. CDR3 coding DNA: TGTGCCATCAGTGAAGGGGTGGGATTATTAGAGCAGTACTTC.

There are many counts of this clone. J is TRBJ2-7 and V is TRBV20-1; D assignment may be TRBD1 or TRBD2 (5 bases each). Looked up from germline, CDR1 is DFQATT and CDR2 is SNEGSKA (reference sequence). The CDR3 extends over 11 amino acids. V gave up 3 bases and J gave up 10 bases, with 13 bases separating them. The CDR3 loop reads CSASLGPGQYF. The CDR3 bases are TGCAGTGCTAGTTTGGGACCCGGCCAGTACTTC.

This clone was observed at least ten times. This chain uses TRBV15 with TRBJ1-2, with TRBD1 matching over 12 bases. Germline values: CDR1 LNHNV, CDR2 YYDKDF (reference sequence). The CDR3 runs to 18 residues. Trimming at V came to 3 bases and at J to 6 bases, leaving 14 bases not matched to a gene. The CDR3 spells CATSRKRGQGARSDGYTF. The DNA of the CDR3 is TGTGCCACCAGCAGGAAGAGGGGACAGGGGGCTAGGAGTGATGGCTACACCTTC. Filled out from reference TRBV15 and TRBJ1-2, the complete variable domain reads DAMVIQNPRYQVTQFGKPVTLSCSQTLNHNVMYWYQQKSSQAPKLLFHYYDKDFNNEADTPDNFQSRRPNTSFCFLDIRSPGLGDTAMYLCATSRKRGQGARSDGYTFGSGTRLTVV.

This clone was detected ten times or more. The chain is built from TRBV27 and TRBJ2-7; perhaps TRBD1 as D (5 bases). CDR1 is MNHEY, CDR2 SMNVEV, per germline (reference sequence). V was clipped by 2 bases and J by 2 bases, with 7 bases between them. This CDR3 spans 13 amino acids. CDR3 amino acids: CASSLKGPYEQYF. Written as DNA, the CDR3 is TGTGCCAGCAGTTTAAAGGGGCCCTACGAGCAGTACTTC.

This chain connects TRBV7-8 to TRBJ2-7, with a weak D call TRBD2 (6 bases). This CDR3 contains 17 residues. The V end lost 4 bases, the J end lost 4 bases, and 23 bases lay between the germline ends. Germline CDR1 is SGHVS and CDR2 is FQNEAQ. CDR3 sequence reads: CASSSRVTGVFSYEQYF. The DNA for the CDR3 is TGTGCCAGCAGCTCCAGAGTGACGGGAGTTTTTAGTTACGAGCAGTACTTC.

This clone was detected ten times or more. In DNA form, the CDR3 reads TGTGCCACCAGCAGAGGCCCCTCCAGTAGAGCTATCGGTCAGCCCCAGCATTTT. Its translation is CATSRGPSSRAIGQPQHF. V gene TRBV15 combines with J gene TRBJ1-5; D not resolved. There are 18 residues in the CDR3. Looked up from germline, CDR1 is LNHNV and CDR2 is YYDKDF (reference sequence). V shed 1 base and J shed 6 bases, with 22 bases lying between them. The complete variable domain, with remaining parts taken from reference TRBV15 and TRBJ1-5, reads DAMVIQNPRYQVTQFGKPVTLSCSQTLNHNVMYWYQQKSSQAPKLLFHYYDKDFNNEADTPDNFQSRRPNTSFCFLDIRSPGLGDTAMYLCATSRGPSSRAIGQPQHFGDGTRLSIL.

The sample holds one count of this clone. A read error is likely, as this CDR3 ends without the conserved phenylalanine or tryptophan. The V and J genes are TRBV5-6 and TRBJ2-7; D is undetermined. V was shortened by 2 bases and J by 2 bases, with 11 bases between the two germline ends. Germline values: CDR1 SGHDT, CDR2 YYEEEE. The CDR3 extends over 14 amino acids. CDR3 residues: CASSFSTTAYEQYL. The CDR3 DNA sequence: TGTGCCAGCAGCTTTAGTACAACGGCCTACGAGCAGTACCTC.

Ten or more counts support this clone. The CDR3 DNA follows: TGCAGTGCAAATACCCGACTAGCGGCTAACACCGGGGAGCTGTTTTTT. This gives the protein CSANTRLAANTGELFF. This chain joins TRBV20-1 and TRBJ2-2; 9 bases fit TRBD2. The CDR3 spans 16 residues. The germline V gene encodes CDR1 DFQATT and CDR2 SNEGSKA (reference sequence). Trimming took 6 bases from V and 2 from J; bases not matched to a gene: 10.

This clone occurred many times. The chain employs TRBV20-1 and TRBJ2-6, with D hard to call. Trimming shortened V by 5 bases and J by 4 bases, and 15 bases separated the two germline ends. CDR1 is DFQATT, CDR2 SNEGSKA, per germline (reference sequence). The CDR3 is 15 residues long. CDR3 coding DNA: TGCAGTGCTCCTCTGTCGGGTGCCGGGGCCAACGTCCTGACTTTC. Translating it yields CSAPLSGAGANVLTF.

This clone was seen only a few times. A clone one base away is much larger, so this may be a read error. At the DNA level, this CDR3 is encoded by other sequences in the same sample as well. The J gene is TRBJ2-7, the V gene TRBV20-1, with D possibly matching TRBD1 (5 bases). Germline CDR1 DFQATT, CDR2 SNEGSKA (reference sequence). This CDR3 spans 13 amino acids. The CDR3 loop is CSASGQTLYEQYF. DNA for the CDR3: TGCAGTGCTAGTGGACAAACTCTCTACGAGCAGTACTTT.